The 7 T cell receptor beta chains in this list originate from one sample, sequenced in a study of control samples from healthy donors and cancer patients. Repertoires were generated with immunoSEQ multiplex PCR, while TCRdb's copy carries only in-frame clones and drops some. The sample lists tens of thousands of clones, 75% to 90% seen once, with roughly 16% in the top ten. Input material: blood. These receptors all stem from a man in his fifties in good health.

The chain joins TRBV19 to TRBJ1-1, with D uncertain. CDR3 length equals 13 residues. The germline V gene encodes CDR1 LNHDA and CDR2 SQIVND (reference sequence). Trimming removed 3 bases at V and 5 bases at J, with 10 bases between. In DNA, the CDR3 is TGTGCCAGTAGTATCTTTGCGGGTACTGAAGCTTTCTTT. This encodes CASSIFAGTEAFF.

This chain joins TRBV5-8 and TRBJ2-5, with D perhaps matching TRBD2 (6 bases). Germline CDR1 SGHTS, CDR2 YDEGEE. The CDR3 runs to 16 residues. With 4 bases removed from V and 3 bases from J, the gap between germline ends came to 19 bases. The chain's CDR3 is CASSPWTEGIEETQYF. In DNA form, the CDR3 reads TGTGCCAGCAGCCCCTGGACGGAGGGGATCGAAGAGACCCAGTACTTC.

The rearrangement joins TRBV27 to TRBJ2-7; D might be TRBD2 (6 bases). Germline CDR1 is MNHEY and CDR2 is SMNVEV (reference sequence). Deletions cut 0 bases from V and 3 bases from J, with 12 bases between. The CDR3 contains 15 residues. The CDR3, as DNA: TGTGCCAGCAGTTTATCCGTCGGGGGAGGCTACGAGCAGTACTTC. Translated, it gives CASSLSVGGGYEQYF.

V and J are TRBV10-3 and TRBJ1-1, with TRBD1 as a possible D gene (6 bases). The CDR3 loop spans 15 amino acids. The V and J ends lost 6 bases and 1 base respectively, with 15 bases between them. Germline V gives CDR1 ENHRY, CDR2 SYGVKD. The CDR3 bases are TGTGCCATCAGGGATACAGGGAGGGGGAACACTGAAGCTTTCTTT. This sequence encodes CAIRDTGRGNTEAFF.

The chain joins TRBV9 to TRBJ1-2; 10 bases line up with TRBD1. V shed 3 bases, J shed 8 bases, and the junction held 10 bases outside the gene matches. The length of the CDR3 is 15 residues. Germline CDR1 is SGDLS and CDR2 is YYNGEE. CDR3 DNA sequence: TGTGCCAGCAGCGGTAGGGGACAGGGGTTCGGCGGCTACACCTTC. Translation: CASSGRGQGFGGYTF.

The chain is built from TRBV21-1 and TRBJ1-2; TRBD1 is the table's D call, not checked against the DNA. TRBV21-1 is shown as a pseudogene. The CDR3 length is 16 residues. CDR3 in amino acids: CASSSGGRWGWYGYTF. In DNA, the CDR3 is TGTGCCAGCAGCAGCGGTGGTAGGTGGGGCTGGTATGGCTACACCTTC.

The chain employs TRBV19 and TRBJ1-4; D remains ambiguous. V was clipped by 6 bases and J by 1 base, with 9 bases between them. The CDR3 contains 14 residues. Germline loops: CDR1 LNHDA, CDR2 SQIVND (reference sequence). CDR3 residues: CASRAEGTNEKLFF. The CDR3 DNA is TGTGCCAGTAGGGCCGAGGGAACTAATGAAAAACTGTTTTTT.